What follows are 3 T cell receptor beta chains derived from one specimen sequenced in a study of OX40 agonist ivuxolimab in advanced cancers. Produced via immunoSEQ multiplex PCR; TCRdb's table is partial and in-frame only. The repertoire consists of more than 60,000 clones, with roughly 80% occurring once and the leading ten covering about 4.8%. The specimen comprised CD4+ or CD8+ T cells sorted from blood, sampled in a trial of the OX40 agonist ivuxolimab. These receptors were obtained from an adult with an advanced solid tumor such as melanoma, head and neck, liver or kidney cancer.

V is TRBV19 and J is TRBJ2-5, with D maybe TRBD2 (5 bases). This CDR3 region has 16 residues. V was pared by 6 bases and J by 1 base, with 18 bases between. Germline V gives CDR1 LNHDA, CDR2 SQIVND (reference sequence). CDR3 coding DNA: TGTGCCAGTAGACGAACTCCACTAGACTCCCAAGAGACCCAGTACTTC. Its translation is CASRRTPLDSQETQYF.

V usage is TRBV7-2 and J usage is TRBJ1-1; 7 bases align to TRBD1. The CDR3 sequence is 16 residues long. Trimming removed 5 bases from V and 6 bases from J; junction bases left unmatched: 15. Germline V gene data show CDR1 as SGHTA and CDR2 as FQGNSA. CDR3 DNA sequence: TGTGCCAGCAGCCCGACGGGGAGGGGGCTGTCGGCTGAAGCTTTCTTT. As protein: CASSPTGRGLSAEAFF.

The chain links TRBV7-8 to TRBJ2-7, with 7 bases lining up with TRBD1. Germline CDR1 is SGHVS and CDR2 is FQNEAQ. CDR3 length: 15 amino acids. The J segment lost 6 bases and the V segment lost 3 bases, leaving 11 bases of the junction unmatched. The CDR3 region has the DNA TGTGCCAGCAGCTTGTCCAGACAGGGTGGGGGCGAGCAGTACTTC. Translated, it gives CASSLSRQGGGEQYF. The full variable domain, with the rest looked up from reference TRBV7-8 and TRBJ2-7, is GAGVSQSPRYKVAKRGQDVALRCDPISGHVSLFWYQQALGQGPEFLTYFQNEAQLDKSGLPSDRFFAERPEGSVSTLKIQRTQQEDSAVYLCASSLSRQGGGEQYFGPGTRLTVT.